The 10 T cell receptor beta chains presented below share a single source sample, sequenced in a study of vaccination and CD4 T cells after COVID-19. Treatment defined: roughly 11-day PBMC culture with coronavirus spike peptide pools or control peptides (ViraFEST assay). At the Johns Hopkins FTIC core, DNA taken from cultured CD4+ T cells was sequenced by way of the Oncomine TCR Beta short-read assay. TCRdb used MiXCR to reprocess the PCR reads, holding one entry per CDR3 protein. The profile shows about 8,900 distinct CDR3 sequences, around 60% of them singletons. Antigen specificity for these receptors is unknown. The specimen sequenced was CD4+ T cells from blood, cultured in vitro. These receptors all stem from a human donor who had recovered from COVID-19.

V and J are TRBV28 and TRBJ1-1; D is unresolved. Germline-derived CDR1 and CDR2 are MDHEN and SYDVKM. The CDR3 is 16 residues long. V was pared by 6 bases and J by 3 bases, with 20 bases between. The CDR3, as DNA: TGTGCCAGCAGCCCGCCAACGCGGGGAGGGTACACTGAAGCTTTCTTT. This encodes CASSPPTRGGYTEAFF.

As DNA, the CDR3 is TGTGCCAGCAGCTATCAGGGGCCCGGCTACACCTTC. Protein: CASSYQGPGYTF. J is TRBJ1-2 and V is TRBV21-1; the table assigns TRBD1, which was not confirmed against the DNA. TRBV21-1 is deemed a pseudogene. This CDR3 contains 12 residues.

The V and J genes are TRBV12-3 or TRBV12-4 and TRBJ2-3; TRBD2 agrees at 14 bases. With 3 bases clipped from V and 5 bases from J, the junction kept 1 base outside the gene matches. The CDR3 runs 15 residues. The CDR3 DNA follows: TGTGCCAGCAGTTTCGGACTAGCGGGAGGAGATACGCAGTATTTT. This encodes CASSFGLAGGDTQYF.

The V and J genes are TRBV4-2 and TRBJ1-1; D remains unclear. With 7 bases removed from V and 0 bases from J, the gap between germline ends came to 9 bases. CDR1 and CDR2 from the germline V gene are LGHNA and YNFKEQ. The length of the CDR3 is 13 residues. The CDR3 loop reads CASNGQVNTEAFF. The DNA of the CDR3 is TGTGCCAGCAACGGGCAGGTGAACACTGAAGCTTTCTTT.

The chain uses TRBV7-2 and TRBJ1-5; D is perhaps TRBD1 (5 bases). The CDR3 covers 14 residues. CDR1 SGHTA and CDR2 FQGNSA come from the germline V gene. V lost 5 bases and J 3 bases, leaving 11 bases between the germline ends. In DNA, the CDR3 is TGTGCCAGCAGCCCGGGACTGTCCAATCAGCCCCAGCATTTT. Translated: CASSPGLSNQPQHF.

This chain uses TRBV7-8 with TRBJ1-1; D remains unclear. This CDR3 comprises 13 residues. V was pared by 3 bases and J by 4 bases, with 9 bases between. Germline CDR1 reads SGHVS; CDR2 reads FQNEAQ. CDR3 loop: CASSFRVGTEAFF. The CDR3 DNA is TGTGCCAGCAGCTTTCGTGTGGGCACTGAAGCTTTCTTT. Full variable domain (remainder filled in from reference TRBV7-8 and TRBJ1-1): GAGVSQSPRYKVAKRGQDVALRCDPISGHVSLFWYQQALGQGPEFLTYFQNEAQLDKSGLPSDRFFAERPEGSVSTLKIQRTQQEDSAVYLCASSFRVGTEAFFGQGTRLTVV.

The CDR3 reads CASSETRPGAFEAFF. Written as DNA, the CDR3 is TGTGCCAGCAGCGAGACCCGCCCAGGGGCCTTTGAAGCTTTCTTT. V and J are TRBV9 and TRBJ1-1; possibly TRBD1 for D (6 bases). The germline gives CDR1 SGDLS, CDR2 YYNGEE. Trimming cost V 3 bases and J 7 bases, with 19 bases left between them. This CDR3 has 15 residues.

This clonotype came up a few times. The chain carries TRBV20-1 and TRBJ1-1; no clear D gene. The germline CDR1 and CDR2 sequences are DFQATT and SNEGSKA (reference sequence). The CDR3 spans 13 residues. V lost 6 bases and J 0 bases, leaving 11 bases between the germline ends. DNA for the CDR3: TGCAGTGCCAGCGCAGCCATGAACACTGAAGCTTTCTTT. This translates into CSASAAMNTEAFF.

This clonotype was detected once. V is TRBV19 and J is TRBJ1-1, with D perhaps TRBD1 (6 bases). The germline V gene encodes CDR1 LNHDA and CDR2 SQIVND (reference sequence). CDR3 size: 13 residues. Trimming took 10 bases from V and 5 from J, leaving 17 bases between them. The CDR3 coding sequence is TGTGCCACCGCCGAAGGGAGGGGGACTGAAGCTTTCTTT. It yields the protein CATAEGRGTEAFF.

There are a few counts of this clonotype. V gene TRBV6-1 combines with J gene TRBJ2-5; TRBD2 matches 9 bases. Germline V lookup: CDR1 MNHNS, CDR2 SASEGT. The CDR3 sequence is 15 residues long. Trimming removed 3 bases from V and 1 base from J; junction bases left unmatched: 3. Written as DNA, the CDR3 is TGTGCCAGCAGTGAGTCTAGCGGGGTCCAAGAGACCCAGTACTTC. Translated: CASSESSGVQETQYF.